This entry features one T cell receptor (beta chain) sequence. No antigen is known for it. The data were taken from a study of cytomegalovirus exposure and HLA in healthy donors. Study conclusions and caveats: Most CMV-associated TCR beta chains were later found to appear HLA-restricted.

V lost 5 bases to trimming and J lost 5 bases; unmatched junction nucleotides: 8. Germline lookup yields CDR1 SGHAT and CDR2 FQNNGV. The CDR3 covers 15 residues. PCR was performed using 60 Vbeta and 13 Jbeta primers. Method: immunoSEQ multiplex PCR; TCRdb's copy keeps in-frame clones and lacks some. The table includes about 50,000 clones, roughly 80% detected once. The chain employs TRBV11-2 and TRBJ2-5, with 10 bases fitting TRBD1. The receptor comes from a woman aged 40 to 50 in good health and CMV-seropositive. The sample taken for sequencing was PBMCs. This CDR3 reads CASSDLGQGVETQYF. The CDR3 coding sequence is TGTGCCAGCAGCGACCTCGGACAGGGGGTGGAGACCCAGTACTTC.